The 31 T cell receptor beta chains listed next were all sequenced from one sample in a study of CD8 T cells in Susac syndrome (dated by TCRdb to 2018 to 2020). The library was built by means of the immunoSEQ multiplex PCR assay. RNA was extracted using the RNeasy kit, and roughly 0.45 to 1 microgram was reverse transcribed with random hexamers. TCRdb reworked the public reads: Q25 trimming with fastp, MiXCR clone assembly, productive beta chains retained. CDR3 protein sequences are deduplicated, and each keeps its most common genes and DNA. A total of about 190,000 distinct CDR3 sequences appear in this sample, approximately 94% of them only once. Clones ranked in the top ten supply approximately 0.098% of the sample. The material sequenced was CD4+ T cells from PBMCs. The receptor source for this set is a human donor with Susac syndrome.

CDR3 DNA sequence: TGTGCCAGCAGTTGGGACAGCACTAACTATGGCTACACCTTC. Amino acid sequence: CASSWDSTNYGYTF. The chain recombines TRBV12-3 or TRBV12-4 with TRBJ1-2; 7 bases map to TRBD1. This CDR3 is built from 14 residues. The junction had 2 bases not matched to a gene; V was cut back by 4 bases and J by 0 bases.

This clonotype was seen once. The CDR3: CARSMGTYEQYF. The CDR3 nucleotides read TGTGCCCGTTCTATGGGGACTTACGAGCAGTACTTC. This rearrangement joins TRBV30 to TRBJ2-7, with D perhaps matching TRBD2 (6 bases). The germline V gene has CDR1 GTSNPN and CDR2 SVGIG (reference sequence). The CDR3 runs 12 residues. The ends were cut back, 8 bases at V and 4 bases at J, with 15 bases in the middle.

The chain is built from TRBV30 and TRBJ2-7, with TRBD2 matching 12 bases. Looked up from germline, CDR1 is GTSNPN and CDR2 is SVGIG (reference sequence). The V gene end was trimmed by 4 bases and the J gene end by 4 bases; junction bases not matched to a gene: 5. This CDR3 comprises 14 residues. CDR3 nucleotide sequence: TGTGCCTGGACGACTAGCGGGGGATTATACGAGCAGTACTTC. Translating gives CAWTTSGGLYEQYF.

This chain joins TRBV4-1 and TRBJ2-1; weak D call: TRBD1 (5 bases). The CDR3 is 16 amino acids. Deletions cut 1 base from V and 9 bases from J, with 19 bases between. The germline V gene has CDR1 MGHRA and CDR2 YSYEKL. CDR3 coding DNA: TGCGCCAGCAGCCAAGTGGGGCGGACCCTTGGTGGTGAGCAGTTCTTC. Its protein product is CASSQVGRTLGGEQFF.

For the CDR3, the DNA is TGTGCCAGCAGTTACTCGAGCTCCGAGCAGTTCTATGGCTACACCTTC. It is translated as CASSYSSSEQFYGYTF. The chain couples TRBV6-5 to TRBJ1-2; D ambiguous. CDR3 length: 16 residues. Germline V CDR1 and CDR2: MNHEY, SVGAGI. V was clipped by 0 bases and J by 4 bases, with 15 bases between them.

This clonotype occurred once. The CDR3 sequence: CASLRESNQPQHF. Here the CDR3 DNA reads TGTGCCAGCCTCAGGGAGTCCAATCAGCCCCAGCATTTT. This chain connects TRBV6-2 or TRBV6-3 to TRBJ1-5, with D possibly being TRBD1 (5 bases). The germline V gene encodes CDR1 MNHEY and CDR2 SVGEGT. The length of the CDR3 is 13 residues. Trimming left V 8 bases short and J 3 bases short, with 11 bases between.

The CDR3 bases are TGCAGCGTTGAAGATCGAGCGGGGGGGCACCCAGATACGCAGTATTTT. This gives the protein CSVEDRAGGHPDTQYF. V usage is TRBV29-1 and J usage is TRBJ2-3, with 10 positions matching TRBD2. The CDR3 is 16 amino acids. Trimming cost V 0 bases and J 4 bases; bases outside gene matches: 7. Germline V CDR1 and CDR2: SQVTM, ANQGSEA.

The sample holds one count of this clonotype. This chain links TRBV25-1 with TRBJ1-2; a possible D gene is TRBD1 (6 bases). Germline V gene sequence: CDR1 MGHDK, CDR2 SYGVNS. V lost 3 bases and J lost 4, with 9 bases in between. The CDR3 has 13 residues. CDR3 protein: CASSEDSFYGYTF. The CDR3 DNA reads TGTGCCAGCAGTGAGGACAGCTTCTATGGCTACACCTTC.

The V and J genes are TRBV3-1 and TRBJ2-1; no definite D call. The CDR3 is 14 residues long. The germline gives CDR1 LGHDT, CDR2 YNNKEL (reference sequence). V was shortened by 0 bases and J by 9 bases, with 12 bases between the two germline ends. CDR3 nucleotides: TGTGCCAGCAGCCAAGATTCGTTGGTAGCTGAGCAGTTCTTC. Its translation: CASSQDSLVAEQFF.

This chain connects TRBV6-5 to TRBJ1-3; D gene uncertain. Germline V gene lookup returns CDR1 MNHEY and CDR2 SVGAGI. V lost 6 bases, J lost 1 base, and 10 bases lay in between. The CDR3 is made up of 14 amino acids. CDR3 protein: CASSEQKSGNTIYF. Written as DNA, the CDR3 is TGTGCCAGCAGCGAACAGAAGTCTGGAAACACCATATATTTT.

V usage is TRBV15 and J usage is TRBJ1-5; tentatively, D is TRBD1 (6 bases). The CDR3 length is 14 residues. CDR1 and CDR2 (germline): LNHNV, YYDKDF (reference sequence). Trimming shortened V by 0 bases and J by 7 bases, and 10 bases separated the two germline ends. The CDR3 DNA reads as TGTGCCACCAGCAGAGAACAGGGAGGCCAGCCCCAGCATTTT. The encoded protein is CATSREQGGQPQHF.

The rearrangement joins TRBV19 to TRBJ1-5, with D possibly being TRBD1 (5 bases). The CDR3 has 15 residues. Germline loops: CDR1 LNHDA, CDR2 SQIVND (reference sequence). V was cut by 3 bases and J by 5 bases, with 14 bases left in between. The CDR3: CASSINHGAHQPQHF. The CDR3 region has the DNA TGTGCCAGTAGTATCAACCACGGGGCCCATCAGCCCCAGCATTTT.

The rearrangement joins TRBV29-1 to TRBJ1-2; D might be TRBD1 (5 bases). Trimming pared 1 base from V and 5 bases from J, leaving 8 bases between. Per the germline V gene, CDR1 is SQVTM and CDR2 is ANQGSEA. This CDR3 is built from 12 residues. The CDR3 is CSVEGRQYGYTF. DNA of the CDR3: TGCAGCGTTGAAGGTCGACAGTATGGCTACACCTTC. Full variable domain (outside the CDR3, taken from reference TRBV29-1 and TRBJ1-2): SAVISQKPSRDICQRGTSLTIQCQVDSQVTMMFWYRQQPGQSLTLIATANQGSEATYESGFVIDKFPISRPNLTFSTLTVSNMSPEDSSIYLCSVEGRQYGYTFGSGTRLTVV.

The chain has TRBV6-1 and TRBJ2-7, with D unclear. With 7 bases removed from V and 0 bases from J, the gap between germline ends came to 16 bases. The CDR3 has 15 amino acids. CDR1 and CDR2 (germline): MNHNS, SASEGT. CDR3 amino acids: CASTPWGISSYEQYF. The CDR3 DNA reads as TGTGCCAGCACCCCATGGGGTATTAGCTCCTACGAGCAGTACTTC.

This chain links TRBV6-5 with TRBJ1-4, with a tentative D call TRBD1 (5 bases). The V gene lost 8 bases and the J gene lost 8 bases, with 15 bases spanning the gap. Germline loops: CDR1 MNHEY, CDR2 SVGAGI. The CDR3 sequence is 13 residues long. The CDR3 loop is CASARGRPEKLFF. CDR3 nucleotide sequence: TGTGCCAGCGCGCGGGGGAGGCCGGAAAAACTGTTTTTT.

The rearrangement uses TRBV12-3 or TRBV12-4 and TRBJ1-2; D not certain. The CDR3 is made up of 14 amino acids. The ends were cut back, 6 bases at V and 1 base at J, with 12 bases in the middle. DNA of the CDR3: TGTGCCAGCAGCCCCAAATCTGTTAACTATGGCTACACCTTC. Protein: CASSPKSVNYGYTF.

The V and J genes are TRBV19 and TRBJ2-7; 7 bases are a match to TRBD1. J was trimmed by 4 bases and V by 5 bases; bases with no gene match: 14. The CDR3 spans 16 residues. Looked up from germline, CDR1 is LNHDA and CDR2 is SQIVND (reference sequence). The CDR3 DNA sequence: TGTGCCAGTAGTGTCCTGTCCGGGACAGCCTCTTACGAGCAGTACTTC. Translated, it gives CASSVLSGTASYEQYF. The variable domain in full, with the rest retrieved from reference TRBV19 and TRBJ2-7, is DGGITQSPKYLFRKEGQNVTLSCEQNLNHDAMYWYRQDPGQGLRLIYYSQIVNDFQKGDIAEGYSVSREKKESFPLTVTSAQKNPTAFYLCASSVLSGTASYEQYFGPGTRLTVT.

V usage is TRBV6-6 and J usage is TRBJ1-2; 7 nucleotides align to TRBD1. From germline, CDR1 is MNHNY and CDR2 SVGAGI (reference sequence). The CDR3 loop spans 16 amino acids. V gave up 4 bases and J gave up 0 bases; unmatched junction bases: 8. The CDR3 DNA follows: TGTGCCAGCAGTTTAACCCGGGGACAGTCTAACTATGGCTACACCTTC. Translation: CASSLTRGQSNYGYTF.

V gene TRBV3-1 combines with J gene TRBJ1-1; D gene unclear. CDR1 and CDR2 from the germline V gene are LGHDT and YNNKEL (reference sequence). The CDR3 has 14 residues. V was pared by 4 bases and J by 4 bases, with 13 bases between. The CDR3 spells CASSRKGPGTEAFF. The CDR3 region has the DNA TGTGCCAGCAGCCGAAAGGGTCCCGGCACTGAAGCTTTCTTT.

This clonotype was observed once. The chain uses TRBV29-1 and TRBJ1-2, with 7 bases lining up with TRBD1. The CDR3 sequence is 12 residues long. Germline loops: CDR1 SQVTM, CDR2 ANQGSEA. V lost 4 bases to trimming and J lost 3 bases; unmatched junction nucleotides: 2. Here the CDR3 reads CSVAGTDYGYTF. The CDR3 DNA is TGCAGCGTTGCCGGGACAGACTATGGCTACACCTTC.

V gene TRBV29-1 combines with J gene TRBJ2-5, with D perhaps matching TRBD1 (6 bases). The CDR3 is made up of 17 amino acids. Trimming removed 4 bases from V and 0 bases from J, with 21 bases in between. Germline values: CDR1 SQVTM, CDR2 ANQGSEA. Here the CDR3 reads CSVADRSNSLYQETQYF. CDR3 DNA: TGCAGCGTTGCCGACAGGTCCAACTCCCTATACCAAGAGACCCAGTACTTC.

The chain couples TRBV30 to TRBJ1-2; unclear D gene. V was trimmed by 5 bases and J by 4 bases, leaving 11 bases between them. CDR1 and CDR2 (germline): GTSNPN, SVGIG (reference sequence). This CDR3 has 12 residues. The CDR3 DNA reads TGTGCCTGGGCCCTCTCCTTCTATGGCTACACCTTC. Its protein product is CAWALSFYGYTF.

The chain links TRBV20-1 to TRBJ2-1, with D tentatively TRBD1 or TRBD2 (5 bases each). Trimming shortened V by 3 bases and J by 11 bases, and 23 bases separated the two germline ends. Germline V gene data show CDR1 as DFQATT and CDR2 as SNEGSKA (reference sequence). This CDR3 has 15 amino acids. The CDR3 spells CSASAGTAATRQQFF. In DNA form, the CDR3 reads TGCAGTGCTAGTGCCGGGACCGCCGCAACTAGACAGCAGTTCTTC.

The gene calls are TRBV20-1 and TRBJ2-5, with D possibly matching TRBD2 (5 bases). Per the germline V gene, CDR1 is DFQATT and CDR2 is SNEGSKA (reference sequence). The CDR3 runs 13 residues. Trimming pared 1 base from V and 4 bases from J, leaving 10 bases between. The CDR3: CSARVLAGETQYF. For the CDR3, the DNA is TGCAGTGCTAGAGTCCTAGCAGGAGAGACCCAGTACTTC.

CDR3 in DNA: TGTGCCAGCAGCTTACAGGGACTAAATGAGCAGTTCTTC. Protein sequence: CASSLQGLNEQFF. V and J are TRBV11-2 and TRBJ2-1; 7 positions agree with TRBD2. Per the germline V gene, CDR1 is SGHAT and CDR2 is FQNNGV. The CDR3 has 13 residues. Unmatched junction bases numbered 2, after V lost 2 bases and J lost 7 bases.

This CDR3 reads CASSLVRNAYEQYF. The CDR3, as DNA: TGTGCCAGCAGCTTAGTCCGAAATGCCTACGAGCAGTACTTC. This rearrangement joins TRBV7-6 to TRBJ2-7; D is undetermined. The V and J ends lost 1 base and 2 bases respectively, with 9 bases between them. The CDR3 contains 14 residues. Per germline, CDR1 SGHVS and CDR2 FNYEAQ.

The rearrangement uses TRBV10-3 and TRBJ2-5; no clear D. The CDR3 length is 13 residues. V was pared by 6 bases and J by 2 bases, with 10 bases between. Germline V gene sequence: CDR1 ENHRY, CDR2 SYGVKD. The chain's CDR3 is CAIRGTDQETQYF. Here the CDR3 DNA reads TGTGCCATCAGAGGTACGGATCAAGAGACCCAGTACTTC.

The chain joins TRBV7-2 to TRBJ2-1, with a possible D match to TRBD1 (6 bases). The CDR3 consists of 15 residues. Germline-derived CDR1 and CDR2 are SGHTA and FQGNSA. Trimming removed 5 bases from V and 0 bases from J, with 11 bases in between. The CDR3 coding sequence is TGTGCCAGCAGCCAGAAAGGGGGCTCCTACAATGAGCAGTTCTTC. It translates to CASSQKGGSYNEQFF. The variable domain in full, with the rest retrieved from reference TRBV7-2 and TRBJ2-1, is GAGVSQSPSNKVTEKGKDVELRCDPISGHTALYWYRQSLGQGLEFLIYFQGNSAPDKSGLPSDRFSAERTGGSVSTLTIQRTQQEDSAVYLCASSQKGGSYNEQFFGPGTRLTVL.

The chain joins TRBV5-1 to TRBJ1-1; TRBD1 matches at 7 bases. The ends lost 4 bases at V and 2 bases at J; junction bases unmatched: 8. Looked up from germline, CDR1 is SGHRS and CDR2 is YFSETQ. This CDR3 has 15 residues. The CDR3 bases are TGCGCCAGCAGCCCGGGGGACAGAACTAACACTGAAGCTTTCTTT. This translates into CASSPGDRTNTEAFF.

The chain couples TRBV29-1 to TRBJ2-1; weak D call: TRBD1 (6 bases). Trimming removed 8 bases from V and 3 bases from J, with 23 bases in between. Germline-derived CDR1 and CDR2 are SQVTM and ANQGSEA. The CDR3 totals 16 residues. The CDR3 loop reads CSLRGERQGLYNEQFF. The CDR3 DNA sequence: TGCAGCTTGCGAGGGGAGCGCCAGGGGCTCTACAATGAGCAGTTCTTC.

This rearrangement joins TRBV9 to TRBJ2-3; D remains ambiguous. V lost 2 bases, J lost 2 bases, and 9 bases lay in between. Germline CDR1 SGDLS, CDR2 YYNGEE. This CDR3 comprises 14 residues. CDR3: CASSVSWSTDTQYF. The CDR3 region has the DNA TGTGCCAGCAGCGTTTCATGGTCCACAGATACGCAGTATTTT.